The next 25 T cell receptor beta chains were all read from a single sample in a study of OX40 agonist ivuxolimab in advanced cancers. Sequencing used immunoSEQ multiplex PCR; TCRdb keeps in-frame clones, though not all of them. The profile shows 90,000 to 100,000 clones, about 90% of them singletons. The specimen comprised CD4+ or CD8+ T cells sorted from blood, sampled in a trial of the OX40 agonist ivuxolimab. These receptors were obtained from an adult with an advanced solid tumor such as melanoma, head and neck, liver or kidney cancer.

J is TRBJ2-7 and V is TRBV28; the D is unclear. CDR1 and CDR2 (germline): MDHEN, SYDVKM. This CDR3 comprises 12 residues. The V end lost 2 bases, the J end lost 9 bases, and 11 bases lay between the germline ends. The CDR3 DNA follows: TGTGCCAGCAGTTTAGATCTGCAGCGGCAGTACTTC. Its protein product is CASSLDLQRQYF.

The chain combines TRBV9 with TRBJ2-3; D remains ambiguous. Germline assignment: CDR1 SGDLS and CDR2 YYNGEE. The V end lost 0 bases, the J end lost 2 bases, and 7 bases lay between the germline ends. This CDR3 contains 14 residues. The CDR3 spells CASSVGSITDTQYF. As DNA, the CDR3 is TGTGCCAGCAGCGTAGGGAGTATCACAGATACGCAGTATTTT.

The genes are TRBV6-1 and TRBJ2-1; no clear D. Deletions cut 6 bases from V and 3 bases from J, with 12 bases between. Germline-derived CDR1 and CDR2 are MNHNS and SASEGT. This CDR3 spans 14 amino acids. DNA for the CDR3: TGTGCCAGCAGACCCCCCCCCGGCTACAATGAGCAGTTCTTC. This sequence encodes CASRPPPGYNEQFF.

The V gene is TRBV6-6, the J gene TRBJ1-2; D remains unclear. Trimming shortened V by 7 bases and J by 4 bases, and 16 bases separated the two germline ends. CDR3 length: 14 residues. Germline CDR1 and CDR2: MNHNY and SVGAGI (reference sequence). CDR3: CASKEDVSGYGYTF. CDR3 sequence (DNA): TGTGCCAGCAAGGAGGACGTGTCGGGCTATGGCTACACCTTC.

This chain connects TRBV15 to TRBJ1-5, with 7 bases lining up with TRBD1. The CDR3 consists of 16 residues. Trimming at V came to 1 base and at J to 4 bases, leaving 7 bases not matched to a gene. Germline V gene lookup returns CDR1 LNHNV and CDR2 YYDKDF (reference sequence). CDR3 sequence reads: CATSRVGTGENQPQHF. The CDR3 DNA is TGTGCCACCAGCAGAGTCGGTACAGGGGAGAATCAGCCCCAGCATTTT.

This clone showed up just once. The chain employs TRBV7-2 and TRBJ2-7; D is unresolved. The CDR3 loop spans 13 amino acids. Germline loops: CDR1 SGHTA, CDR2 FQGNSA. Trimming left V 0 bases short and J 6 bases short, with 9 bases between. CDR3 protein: CASSLAATPEQYF. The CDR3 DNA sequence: TGTGCCAGCAGCTTAGCGGCAACTCCCGAGCAGTACTTC.

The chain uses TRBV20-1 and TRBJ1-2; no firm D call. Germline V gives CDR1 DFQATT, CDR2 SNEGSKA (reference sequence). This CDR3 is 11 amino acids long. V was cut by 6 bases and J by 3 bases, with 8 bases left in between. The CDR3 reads CSAFRDYGYTF. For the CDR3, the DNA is TGCAGTGCCTTTAGGGACTATGGCTACACCTTC.

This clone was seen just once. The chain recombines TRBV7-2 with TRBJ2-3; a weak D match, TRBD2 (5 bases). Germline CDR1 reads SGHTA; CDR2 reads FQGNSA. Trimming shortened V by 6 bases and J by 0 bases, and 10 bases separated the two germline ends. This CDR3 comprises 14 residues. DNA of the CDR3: TGTGCCAGCAGGTCCGGACTCAGCACAGATACGCAGTATTTT. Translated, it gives CASRSGLSTDTQYF.

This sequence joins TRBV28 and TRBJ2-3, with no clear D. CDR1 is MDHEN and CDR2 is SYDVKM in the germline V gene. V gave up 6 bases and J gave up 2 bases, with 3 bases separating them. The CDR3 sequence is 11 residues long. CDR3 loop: CASSVTDTQYF. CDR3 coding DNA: TGTGCCAGCAGCGTCACAGATACGCAGTATTTT.

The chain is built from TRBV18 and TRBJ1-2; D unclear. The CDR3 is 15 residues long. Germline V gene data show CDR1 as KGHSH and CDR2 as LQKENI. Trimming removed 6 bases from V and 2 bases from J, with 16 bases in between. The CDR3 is CASSPLDGLNYGYTF. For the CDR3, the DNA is TGTGCCAGCTCCCCCCTGGACGGATTAAACTATGGCTACACCTTC.

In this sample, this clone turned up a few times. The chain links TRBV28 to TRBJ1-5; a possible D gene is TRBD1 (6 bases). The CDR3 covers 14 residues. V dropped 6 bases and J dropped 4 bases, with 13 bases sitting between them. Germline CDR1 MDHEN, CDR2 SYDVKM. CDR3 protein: CASSTGLSNQPQHF. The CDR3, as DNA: TGTGCCAGCAGCACAGGGTTATCAAATCAGCCCCAGCATTTT. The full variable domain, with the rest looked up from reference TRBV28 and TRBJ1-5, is DVKVTQSSRYLVKRTGEKVFLECVQDMDHENMFWYRQDPGLGLRLIYFSYDVKMKEKGDIPEGYSVSREKKERFSLILESASTNQTSMYLCASSTGLSNQPQHFGDGTRLSIL.

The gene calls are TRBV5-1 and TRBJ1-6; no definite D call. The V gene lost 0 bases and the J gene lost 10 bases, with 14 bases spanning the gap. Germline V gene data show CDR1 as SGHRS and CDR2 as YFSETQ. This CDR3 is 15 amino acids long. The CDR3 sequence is CASSLGGSNLSPLHF. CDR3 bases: TGCGCCAGCAGCTTGGGAGGCAGCAACCTCTCACCCCTCCACTTT. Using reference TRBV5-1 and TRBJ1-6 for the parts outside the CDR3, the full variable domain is KAGVTQTPRYLIKTRGQQVTLSCSPISGHRSVSWYQQTPGQGLQFLFEYFSETQRNKGNFPGRFSGRQFSNSRSEMNVSTLELGDSALYLCASSLGGSNLSPLHFGNGTRLTVT.

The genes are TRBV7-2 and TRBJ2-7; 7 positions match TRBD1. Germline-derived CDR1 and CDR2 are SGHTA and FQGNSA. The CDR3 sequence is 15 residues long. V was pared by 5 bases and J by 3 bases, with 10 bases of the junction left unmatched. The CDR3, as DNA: TGTGCCAGCAGCGTCAGACAGGGAAACAACTACGAGCAGTACTTC. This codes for CASSVRQGNNYEQYF.

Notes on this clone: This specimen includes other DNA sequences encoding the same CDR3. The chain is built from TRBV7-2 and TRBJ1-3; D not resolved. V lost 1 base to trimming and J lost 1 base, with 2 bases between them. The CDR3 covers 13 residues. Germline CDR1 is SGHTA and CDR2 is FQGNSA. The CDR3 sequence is CASSLGSGNTIYF. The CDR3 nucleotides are TGTGCCAGCAGCTTAGGATCTGGAAACACCATATATTTT. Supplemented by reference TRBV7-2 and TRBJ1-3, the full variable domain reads GAGVSQSPSNKVTEKGKDVELRCDPISGHTALYWYRQSLGQGLEFLIYFQGNSAPDKSGLPSDRFSAERTGGSVSTLTIQRTQQEDSAVYLCASSLGSGNTIYFGEGSWLTVV.

CDR3 DNA sequence: TGCGCCAGCAGCTTACCTACCGGGGGCCCTAGTTACGAGCAGTACTTC. It codes for CASSLPTGGPSYEQYF. This rearrangement joins TRBV5-1 to TRBJ2-7, with D perhaps TRBD1 or TRBD2 (6 bases each). This CDR3 is 16 amino acids long. With 2 bases removed from V and 4 bases from J, the gap between germline ends came to 19 bases. The germline V gene encodes CDR1 SGHRS and CDR2 YFSETQ.

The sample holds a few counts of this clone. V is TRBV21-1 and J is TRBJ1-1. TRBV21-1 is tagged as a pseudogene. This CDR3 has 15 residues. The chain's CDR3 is CASNEGRKKDTEAFF. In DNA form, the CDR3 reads TGTGCCAGCAATGAGGGCAGGAAGAAGGACACTGAAGCTTTCTTT.

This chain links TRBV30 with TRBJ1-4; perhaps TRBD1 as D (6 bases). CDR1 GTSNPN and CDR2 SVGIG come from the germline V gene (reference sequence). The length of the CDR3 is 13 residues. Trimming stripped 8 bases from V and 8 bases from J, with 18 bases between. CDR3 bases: TGTGCCGGATTGCACCGGGGGGCGGAAAAACTGTTTTTT. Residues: CAGLHRGAEKLFF.

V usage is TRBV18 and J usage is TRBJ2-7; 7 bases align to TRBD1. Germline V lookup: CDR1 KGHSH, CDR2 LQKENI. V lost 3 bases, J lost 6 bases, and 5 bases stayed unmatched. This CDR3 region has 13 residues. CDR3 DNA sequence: TGTGCCAGCTCACCGAATAACAGGGGCGAGCAGTACTTC. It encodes CASSPNNRGEQYF.

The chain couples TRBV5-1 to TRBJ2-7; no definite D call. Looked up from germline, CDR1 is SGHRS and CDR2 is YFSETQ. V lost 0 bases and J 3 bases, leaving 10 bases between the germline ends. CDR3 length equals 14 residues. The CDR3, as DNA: TGCGCCAGCAGCTTGGACGGATCTGTCTACGAGCAGTACTTC. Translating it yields CASSLDGSVYEQYF.

CDR3 DNA sequence: TGTGCCAGCAGCTCGGGACTAGCGGGGGCAGGGGAGCAGTTCTTC. Protein product: CASSSGLAGAGEQFF. V usage is TRBV7-2 and J usage is TRBJ2-1, with 14 positions matching TRBD2. From germline, CDR1 is SGHTA and CDR2 FQGNSA. Trimming took 4 bases from V and 10 from J; bases not matched to a gene: 6. There are 15 residues in the CDR3. The full variable domain, rest sourced from reference TRBV7-2 and TRBJ2-1, is GAGVSQSPSNKVTEKGKDVELRCDPISGHTALYWYRQSLGQGLEFLIYFQGNSAPDKSGLPSDRFSAERTGGSVSTLTIQRTQQEDSAVYLCASSSGLAGAGEQFFGPGTRLTVL.

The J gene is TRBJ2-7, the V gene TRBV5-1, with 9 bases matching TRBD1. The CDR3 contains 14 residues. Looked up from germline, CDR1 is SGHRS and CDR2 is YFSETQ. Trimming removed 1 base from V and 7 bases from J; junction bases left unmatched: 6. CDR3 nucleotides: TGCGCCAGCAGCTTGTCTGTGACAGGGGGAGAGCAGTACTTC. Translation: CASSLSVTGGEQYF.

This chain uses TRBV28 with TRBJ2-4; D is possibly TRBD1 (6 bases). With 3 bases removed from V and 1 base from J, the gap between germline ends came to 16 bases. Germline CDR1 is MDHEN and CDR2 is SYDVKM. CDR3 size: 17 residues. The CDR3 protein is CASSFTGQWTAKNIQYF. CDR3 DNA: TGTGCCAGCAGTTTTACAGGGCAATGGACGGCCAAAAACATTCAGTACTTC.

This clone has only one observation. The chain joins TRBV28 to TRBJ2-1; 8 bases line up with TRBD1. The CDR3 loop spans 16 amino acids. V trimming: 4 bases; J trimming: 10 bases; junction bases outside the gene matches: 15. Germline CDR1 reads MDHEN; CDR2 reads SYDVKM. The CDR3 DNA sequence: TGTGCCAGCAGTTCCCCCCTAGGACAGGGTGGGAACGAGCAGTTCTTC. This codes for CASSSPLGQGGNEQFF. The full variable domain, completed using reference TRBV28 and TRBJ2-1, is DVKVTQSSRYLVKRTGEKVFLECVQDMDHENMFWYRQDPGLGLRLIYFSYDVKMKEKGDIPEGYSVSREKKERFSLILESASTNQTSMYLCASSSPLGQGGNEQFFGPGTRLTVL.

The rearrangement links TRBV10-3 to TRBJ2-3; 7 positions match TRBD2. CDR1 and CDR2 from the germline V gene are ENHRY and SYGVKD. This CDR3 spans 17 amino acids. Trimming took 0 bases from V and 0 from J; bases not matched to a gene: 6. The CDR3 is CAISESSGAPSTDTQYF. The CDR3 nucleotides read TGTGCCATCAGTGAGTCGAGCGGGGCCCCTAGCACAGATACGCAGTATTTT.

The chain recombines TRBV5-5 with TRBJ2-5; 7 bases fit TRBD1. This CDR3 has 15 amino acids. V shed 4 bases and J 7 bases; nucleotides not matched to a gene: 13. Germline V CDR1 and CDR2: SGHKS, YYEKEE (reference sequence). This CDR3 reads CASSPKNRGRGTQYF. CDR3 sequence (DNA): TGTGCCAGCAGCCCTAAAAACAGGGGCCGGGGGACCCAGTACTTC.